The rows below give T cell receptor beta chains drawn from one sample of a study of monozygotic twins with inflammatory bowel disease. TCRdb re-called the 5' RACE reads; every CDR3 protein appears as one record, without DNA. The sample data list more than 110,000 distinct CDR3 sequences. The sample was blood. These receptor sequences come from a human donor with ulcerative colitis or Crohn's disease, or a healthy co-twin of an affected twin (not recorded which). CDR3s include the opening cysteine and the closing phenylalanine or tryptophan.

CDR3 protein: CASSSGQGNSPLHF
V gene: TRBV5-1
J gene: TRBJ1-6
CDR3 length: 14

CDR3 protein: CASSPPQGLAGELFF
V gene: TRBV9
J gene: TRBJ2-2
CDR3 length: 15

CDR3 protein: CASSLGASGGTGELFF
V gene: TRBV7-6
J gene: TRBJ2-2
CDR3 length: 16

CDR3 protein: CASSYGLAGVYEQYF
V gene: TRBV6-5
J gene: TRBJ2-7
CDR3 length: 15

CDR3 protein: CSVEFGNTYNEQFF
V gene: TRBV29-1
J gene: TRBJ2-1
CDR3 length: 14

CDR3 protein: CASRTGGPGELFF
V gene: TRBV25-1
J gene: TRBJ2-2
CDR3 length: 13

CDR3 protein: CASSTGTSGNTDTQYF
V gene: TRBV12-3/TRBV12-4
J gene: TRBJ2-3
CDR3 length: 16

CDR3 protein: CASSQDPSGSSYEQYF
V gene: TRBV4-1
J gene: TRBJ2-7
CDR3 length: 16

CDR3 protein: CASGRILGASLSSYNEQFF
V gene: TRBV3-1
J gene: TRBJ2-1
CDR3 length: 19

CDR3 protein: CASSFSAGTYNEQFF
V gene: TRBV12-3/TRBV12-4
J gene: TRBJ2-1
CDR3 length: 15

CDR3 protein: CASSFPPHYGYTF
V gene: TRBV12-3/TRBV12-4
J gene: TRBJ1-2
CDR3 length: 13

CDR3 protein: CASSFGGELFF
V gene: TRBV6-2/TRBV6-3
J gene: TRBJ2-2
CDR3 length: 11

CDR3 protein: CASSLGGSLSTEAFF
V gene: TRBV13
J gene: TRBJ1-1
CDR3 length: 15

CDR3 protein: CAWSVPGTEAFF
V gene: TRBV30
J gene: TRBJ1-1
CDR3 length: 12

CDR3 protein: CATSDSGLAYEQYF
V gene: TRBV24-1
J gene: TRBJ2-7
CDR3 length: 14

CDR3 protein: CASSDPSAYEQYF
V gene: TRBV25-1
J gene: TRBJ2-7
CDR3 length: 13

CDR3 protein: CASSGNPDYGYTF
V gene: TRBV6-1
J gene: TRBJ1-2
CDR3 length: 13

CDR3 protein: CASSFRREYSNEQFF
V gene: TRBV12-3/TRBV12-4
J gene: TRBJ2-1
CDR3 length: 15